The 2 T cell receptor beta chains in this list originate from one sample, sequenced in a study of human T cells and chemical hapten exposure. A single record per CDR3 protein comes from TCRdb applying MiXCR to the RACE reads. The sample lists about 260,000 distinct CDR3 sequences; over 8% were seen once. Time point described: pre-sensitization, week 0. Treatment denoted: therapeutic diphenylcyclopropenone sensitization with weekly scalp DPC. The source was whole blood, collected in connection with sensitization to the hapten diphenylcyclopropenone (DPC). These receptors originate from a woman aged 40 to 49 with alopecia areata. Some clones in this sample may be carry-over from other donors' samples.

This clonotype was counted between two and nine times. CDR3 in DNA: TGTGCCAGCGGGAGGCGGCATTCACCCCTCCACTTT. Its protein is CASGRRHSPLHF. The chain links TRBV6-5 to TRBJ1-6; no clear D. V lost 8 bases to trimming and J lost 8 bases, with 10 bases between them. Germline V lookup: CDR1 MNHEY, CDR2 SVGAGI. The CDR3 sequence is 12 residues long.

This clonotype was counted only a few times. The chain combines TRBV10-3 with TRBJ2-7, with D possibly matching TRBD1 (5 bases). This CDR3 has 15 amino acids. In germline, CDR1 is ENHRY, CDR2 SYGVKD. Trimming shortened V by 3 bases and J by 0 bases, and 12 bases separated the two germline ends. CDR3 amino acids: CAISDRQISSYEQYF. In nucleotides, the CDR3 is TGTGCCATCAGTGATAGACAGATCTCCTCCTACGAGCAGTACTTC.